This TCR beta chain was documented in a study of cytomegalovirus exposure and HLA in healthy donors. The study ran its PCR with 60 Vbeta and 13 Jbeta primers. Measured with immunoSEQ multiplex PCR; TCRdb has only the in-frame clones, and not every one. The repertoire consists of 100,000 to 150,000 clones, with 78% occurring once and the leading ten covering roughly 1.5%. The CDR3 has 16 amino acids. The germline V gene encodes CDR1 LNHDA and CDR2 SQIVND (reference sequence). Trimming left V 4 bases short and J 2 bases short, with 12 bases between. V is TRBV19 and J is TRBJ2-6; D remains ambiguous. Sequences were obtained from PBMCs. The TCR originated in a woman younger than 30 in good health and CMV-seronegative. CDR3: CASSTYGGAGANVLTF. As DNA, the CDR3 is TGTGCCAGTAGTACGTACGGTGGTGCTGGGGCCAACGTCCTGACTTTC.